Following are 28 T cell receptor beta chains from one sample sequenced in a study of beta chain features in type 1 diabetes. As every portion of the isolated RNA was reverse transcribed, the sequencing read expressed TCRB transcripts. Clones were read by immunoSEQ multiplex PCR, and TCRdb kept only the in-frame ones, dropping some. The data contain 200,000 to 300,000 clones, 14% of them seen just once; the ten biggest clones take up more than 0.02%. The sample was naive CD4+ T cells from blood. The receptors here all came from a woman aged 40 to 55 in good health.

This clone was observed a handful of times. The chain employs TRBV25-1 and TRBJ2-3, with TRBD2 matching 10 bases. The ends lost 5 bases at V and 2 bases at J; junction bases unmatched: 7. Germline lookup yields CDR1 MGHDK and CDR2 SYGVNS. There are 16 residues in the CDR3. In DNA, the CDR3 is TGTGCCAGCAGTCCTATAGCGGGGGGCTCCACAGATACGCAGTATTTT. Its translation: CASSPIAGGSTDTQYF.

The genes are TRBV6-1 and TRBJ2-5, with a tentative D call TRBD2 (6 bases). Germline values: CDR1 MNHNS, CDR2 SASEGT. Trimming stripped 3 bases from V and 5 bases from J, with 19 bases between. This CDR3 comprises 16 residues. CDR3 DNA sequence: TGTGCCAGCAGTGACCGTAAGCGGGCCATCCGGGAGACCCAGTACTTC. It yields the protein CASSDRKRAIRETQYF.

This clone turned up a few times. The chain joins TRBV14 to TRBJ1-2; D gene unclear. V shed 2 bases and J shed 2 bases, with 6 bases lying between them. The V gene's germline CDR1 is SGHDN and CDR2 FVKESK. The length of the CDR3 is 13 residues. The CDR3 protein is CASSQHQNYGYTF. CDR3 DNA sequence: TGTGCCAGCAGCCAACATCAGAACTATGGCTACACCTTC.

Concerning this clone: Sequence at one end of the junction differs from germline and may be a read error. The chain joins TRBV9 to TRBJ1-6; no firm D call. CDR1 is SGDLS, CDR2 YYNGEE, per germline. The CDR3 runs to 13 residues. CDR3 amino acids: CATSRGWDSPLHF. Here the CDR3 DNA reads TGTGCCACCAGCCGAGGGTGGGATTCACCCCTCCACTTT.

The chain carries TRBV18 and TRBJ1-5, with TRBD1 identical over 9 bases. Germline V gene sequence: CDR1 KGHSH, CDR2 LQKENI. CDR3 size: 15 residues. J lost 3 bases, V lost 4 bases, and 4 bases had no gene match. The CDR3 protein is CASSLGQGDNQPQHF. The CDR3 DNA is TGTGCCAGCTCACTGGGACAGGGTGACAATCAGCCCCAGCATTTT.

The chain joins TRBV7-9 to TRBJ2-7, with 10 bases aligning to TRBD1. Trimming removed 5 bases from V and 9 bases from J; junction bases left unmatched: 7. The CDR3 runs to 13 residues. The germline gives CDR1 SEHNR, CDR2 FQNEAQ (reference sequence). The CDR3 DNA follows: TGTGCCAGCAGCGCCGGGACAGGGGTTGTGCAGTACTTC. Encoded protein: CASSAGTGVVQYF.

This chain links TRBV29-1 with TRBJ2-5, with TRBD1 matching over 10 bases. This CDR3 is 13 amino acids long. Germline trimming cut 7 bases from V and 3 bases from J; bases unmatched to any gene: 5. Germline V gene lookup returns CDR1 SQVTM and CDR2 ANQGSEA. The CDR3 is CSALGQGKETQYF. In DNA form, the CDR3 reads TGCAGCGCGTTGGGACAGGGGAAAGAGACCCAGTACTTC.

Points on this clone: Relative to the germline gene, one junction end is altered; a read error may explain this. This chain links TRBV7-7 with TRBJ2-1; 9 bases match TRBD2. This CDR3 has 15 amino acids. In germline, CDR1 is SSHAT, CDR2 FNYEAQ (reference sequence). DNA for the CDR3: TGTGCTAGCAGCTCGACTAGCGGAACGTACAATGAGCAGTTCTTC. Its translation: CASSSTSGTYNEQFF.

This rearrangement joins TRBV6-5 to TRBJ1-2; no firm D call. Germline values: CDR1 MNHEY, CDR2 SVGAGI. This CDR3 comprises 14 residues. V was cut by 10 bases and J by 5 bases, with 20 bases left in between. The CDR3 protein is CANSGYGEEYGYTF. CDR3 bases: TGTGCCAACTCGGGTTACGGGGAGGAATATGGCTACACCTTC.

This clone was found a few times. The J gene is TRBJ2-7, the V gene TRBV14, with D perhaps TRBD1 (5 bases). The V and J ends lost 1 base and 2 bases respectively, with 12 bases between them. CDR1 is SGHDN and CDR2 is FVKESK in the germline V gene. There are 15 residues in the CDR3. CDR3 in amino acids: CASSQAQGFPYEQYF. In DNA form, the CDR3 reads TGTGCCAGCAGCCAAGCCCAGGGCTTCCCCTACGAGCAGTACTTC.

The chain carries TRBV15 and TRBJ1-5, with D hard to call. CDR3 length equals 16 residues. The germline gives CDR1 LNHNV, CDR2 YYDKDF (reference sequence). The V end lost 6 bases, the J end lost 2 bases, and 17 bases lay between the germline ends. As DNA, the CDR3 is TGTGCCACCAGTCGGCAAGGAGTTTATGGCAATCAGCCCCAGCATTTT. Its protein is CATSRQGVYGNQPQHF.

The chain recombines TRBV5-1 with TRBJ2-5, with TRBD2 matching over 8 bases. Losses at the gene ends were 0 bases for V and 3 bases for J; bases not matched to a gene: 4. This CDR3 comprises 15 residues. Looked up from germline, CDR1 is SGHRS and CDR2 is YFSETQ. CDR3 residues: CASSLVSGGEETQYF. The DNA of the CDR3 is TGCGCCAGCAGCTTGGTATCCGGGGGGGAAGAGACCCAGTACTTC.

This rearrangement joins TRBV20-1 to TRBJ2-5; maybe TRBD1 (5 bases). CDR1 is DFQATT and CDR2 is SNEGSKA in the germline V gene (reference sequence). CDR3 length: 11 amino acids. Trimming stripped 5 bases from V and 9 bases from J, with 13 bases between. In DNA, the CDR3 is TGCAGTGCTGTGGACACGGTCGCCCAGTACTTC. Protein: CSAVDTVAQYF.

In its sample, this clone was seen a few times. The chain uses TRBV19 and TRBJ2-3; D may be TRBD2 (6 bases). This CDR3 is built from 13 residues. V shed 6 bases and J shed 6 bases, with 13 bases lying between them. Germline assignment: CDR1 LNHDA and CDR2 SQIVND (reference sequence). CDR3 protein: CASSQGTLDTQYF. CDR3 nucleotides: TGTGCCAGTAGCCAAGGGACTCTGGATACGCAGTATTTT.

The rearrangement joins TRBV28 to TRBJ1-1; 8 positions match TRBD1. Germline assignment: CDR1 MDHEN and CDR2 SYDVKM. The CDR3 length is 14 residues. The junction had 4 bases not matched to a gene; V was cut back by 6 bases and J by 1 base. CDR3 coding DNA: TGTGCCAGCAGCACTGGACAGGGGAACACTGAAGCTTTCTTT. It codes for CASSTGQGNTEAFF.

The chain combines TRBV6-5 with TRBJ1-1, with 7 bases that match TRBD1. CDR3 length: 12 residues. CDR1 MNHEY and CDR2 SVGAGI come from the germline V gene. V was pared by 7 bases and J by 6 bases, with 5 bases of the junction left unmatched. The CDR3 coding sequence is TGTGCCAGCATCTCACAGGGGTCTGAAGCTTTCTTT. It encodes CASISQGSEAFF.

A note on this clone: The junction differs from germline at one of its ends, possibly a read error. The chain carries TRBV19 and TRBJ2-7, with D perhaps matching TRBD1 (5 bases). Germline CDR1 is LNHDA and CDR2 is SQIVND (reference sequence). CDR3 length: 13 residues. The CDR3 sequence is CASSIGASYEQYF. As DNA, the CDR3 is TGTGCCAGCAGTATTGGGGCTTCCTACGAGCAGTACTTC.

This rearrangement joins TRBV11-3 to TRBJ2-1; tentatively, D is TRBD1 (5 bases). V gave up 3 bases and J gave up 0 bases, with 15 bases separating them. The CDR3 is 17 residues long. The germline V gene has CDR1 SGHNT and CDR2 YENEEA. CDR3 sequence (DNA): TGTGCCAGCAGCTTCTCAGGGCCTTCTAGCTCCTACAATGAGCAGTTCTTC. As protein: CASSFSGPSSSYNEQFF.

This clone was seen a few times. The gene calls are TRBV28 and TRBJ1-2, with TRBD1 matching 9 bases. V was pared by 7 bases and J by 2 bases, with 11 bases of the junction left unmatched. CDR3 length: 16 amino acids. Germline V gives CDR1 MDHEN, CDR2 SYDVKM. The CDR3 here is CASITTGTGMNYGYTF. CDR3 bases: TGTGCCAGCATCACGACCGGGACAGGGATGAACTATGGCTACACCTTC.

The chain links TRBV19 to TRBJ1-2; D remains unclear. The V gene's germline CDR1 is LNHDA and CDR2 SQIVND (reference sequence). The germline V and J ends were trimmed by 9 bases and 1 base, with 15 bases remaining between them. The CDR3 runs to 14 residues. The CDR3 DNA is TGTGCCAGCAGCCGGTCGGGTAATAACTATGGCTACACCTTC. Amino acids: CASSRSGNNYGYTF. The variable domain in full, completed from reference TRBV19 and TRBJ1-2, reads DGGITQSPKYLFRKEGQNVTLSCEQNLNHDAMYWYRQDPGQGLRLIYYSQIVNDFQKGDIAEGYSVSREKKESFPLTVTSAQKNPTAFYLCASSRSGNNYGYTFGSGTRLTVV.

V and J are TRBV9 and TRBJ1-2; TRBD1 agrees at 12 bases. The CDR3 sequence is 17 residues long. Per the germline V gene, CDR1 is SGDLS and CDR2 is YYNGEE. Trimming removed 3 bases from V and 0 bases from J; junction bases left unmatched: 6. The CDR3, as DNA: TGTGCCAGCAGCGCGGGGACAGGGGGCCAAGCTAACTATGGCTACACCTTC. Translating it yields CASSAGTGGQANYGYTF.

V usage is TRBV9 and J usage is TRBJ1-2; D may be TRBD1 (6 bases). The germline gives CDR1 SGDLS, CDR2 YYNGEE. The V gene lost 3 bases and the J gene lost 5 bases, with 8 bases spanning the gap. CDR3 length equals 12 residues. The CDR3 DNA sequence: TGTGCCAGCAGCGACAGGGTTTATGGCTACACCTTC. Encoded protein: CASSDRVYGYTF.

This chain links TRBV12-5 with TRBJ2-7, with 8 nucleotides matching TRBD1. The CDR3 has 17 residues. Per the germline V gene, CDR1 is LGHNT and CDR2 is FRNRAP. J lost 6 bases, V lost 5 bases, and 18 bases had no gene match. CDR3 residues: CASGPRLRQGLVSEQYF. CDR3 nucleotide sequence: TGTGCTAGTGGTCCCCGATTGAGACAGGGGTTAGTCTCCGAGCAGTACTTC. The complete variable domain, with remaining parts taken from reference TRBV12-5 and TRBJ2-7, reads DARVTQTPRHKVTEMGQEVTMRCQPILGHNTVFWYRQTMMQGLELLAYFRNRAPLDDSGMPKDRFSAEMPDATLATLKIQPSEPRDSAVYFCASGPRLRQGLVSEQYFGPGTRLTVT.

J is TRBJ1-1 and V is TRBV9, with 7 bases aligning to TRBD1. The V gene end was trimmed by 7 bases and the J gene end by 1 base; junction bases not matched to a gene: 13. The CDR3 spans 16 residues. Looked up from germline, CDR1 is SGDLS and CDR2 is YYNGEE. The CDR3 sequence: CASPTGPYRENTEAFF. Here the CDR3 DNA reads TGTGCCAGCCCGACAGGGCCATACAGGGAGAACACTGAAGCTTTCTTT.

This clone was observed a few times. V gene TRBV18 combines with J gene TRBJ1-2; 8 bases line up with TRBD1. The CDR3 length is 17 residues. CDR1 and CDR2 from the germline V gene are KGHSH and LQKENI. The ends lost 3 bases at V and 8 bases at J; junction bases unmatched: 17. The CDR3 protein is CASSPQGAGRSSGGYTF. The DNA of the CDR3 is TGTGCCAGCTCACCTCAGGGGGCAGGAAGGTCGTCGGGCGGCTACACCTTC.

This clone was found a few times. The chain employs TRBV7-6 and TRBJ2-5; 7 nucleotides line up with TRBD2. Germline V gene lookup returns CDR1 SGHVS and CDR2 FNYEAQ. V gave up 8 bases and J gave up 1 base; unmatched junction bases: 13. The CDR3 contains 16 residues. The CDR3 spells CASGAHTGGIQETQYF. The CDR3, as DNA: TGTGCCAGCGGGGCTCACACGGGGGGTATCCAAGAGACCCAGTACTTC.

The chain recombines TRBV9 with TRBJ2-3; TRBD2 might be the D (6 bases). The germline V gene encodes CDR1 SGDLS and CDR2 YYNGEE. This CDR3 spans 15 amino acids. V gave up 4 bases and J gave up 5 bases, with 17 bases separating them. CDR3 residues: CASSNRLGSIDTQYF. In DNA form, the CDR3 reads TGTGCCAGCAGCAACCGACTAGGAAGTATAGATACGCAGTATTTT.

This clone has more than one count but fewer than ten. This chain uses TRBV7-9 with TRBJ2-3; the match to TRBD2 covers 11 bases. Trimming cost V 2 bases and J 4 bases; bases outside gene matches: 11. This CDR3 region has 18 residues. CDR1 is SEHNR, CDR2 FQNEAQ, per germline (reference sequence). This chain's CDR3 is CASSLSQLAGVDADTQYF. The CDR3 bases are TGTGCCAGCAGCTTATCTCAACTAGCGGGGGTCGACGCAGATACGCAGTATTTT. The full variable domain, in which reference TRBV7-9 and TRBJ2-3 provide the parts outside the CDR3, is DTGVSQNPRHKITKRGQNVTFRCDPISEHNRLYWYRQTLGQGPEFLTYFQNEAQLEKSRLLSDRFSAERPKGSFSTLEIQRTEQGDSAMYLCASSLSQLAGVDADTQYFGPGTRLTVL.